The TCR beta chain under discussion was sequenced for a study of blood T cell repertoires in COVID-19. The V and J ends lost 4 bases and 7 bases, in that order; junction bases with no gene match: 3. This CDR3 spans 13 amino acids. Germline loops: CDR1 MDHEN, CDR2 SYDVKM. Repertoires were generated with immunoSEQ multiplex PCR, while TCRdb's copy carries only in-frame clones and drops some. The sample carries under 200,000 clones, roughly nine tenths recorded once. The clonotype originates from a woman in her seventies with acute or convalescent COVID-19. V is TRBV28 and J is TRBJ1-2; 10 bases agree with TRBD1. The sample consisted of peripheral blood. DNA for the CDR3: TGTGCCAGCAGTTCCGGACAGGGGGGTGGCTACACCTTC. This translates into CASSSGQGGGYTF.